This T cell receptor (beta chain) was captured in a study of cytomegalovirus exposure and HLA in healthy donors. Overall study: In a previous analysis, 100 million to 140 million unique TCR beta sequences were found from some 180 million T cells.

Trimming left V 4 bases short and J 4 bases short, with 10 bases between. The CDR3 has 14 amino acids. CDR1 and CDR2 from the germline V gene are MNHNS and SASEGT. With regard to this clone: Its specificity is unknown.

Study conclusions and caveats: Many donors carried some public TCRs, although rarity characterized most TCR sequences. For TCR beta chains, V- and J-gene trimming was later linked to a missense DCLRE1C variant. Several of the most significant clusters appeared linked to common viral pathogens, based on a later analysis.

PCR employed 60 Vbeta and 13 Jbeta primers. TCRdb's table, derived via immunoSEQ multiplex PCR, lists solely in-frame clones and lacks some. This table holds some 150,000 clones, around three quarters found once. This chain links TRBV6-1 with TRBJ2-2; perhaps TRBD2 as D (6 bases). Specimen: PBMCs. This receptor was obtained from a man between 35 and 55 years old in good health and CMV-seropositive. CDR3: CASSVGGSTGELFF. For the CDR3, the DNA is TGTGCCAGCAGTGTTGGGGGGAGCACCGGGGAGCTGTTTTTT.